The rows below give T cell receptor beta chains drawn from one sample of a study of blood T cells in healthy people across ages. TCRdb re-called the 5' RACE reads with MiXCR, one entry per CDR3 protein. Of hundreds of thousands of distinct CDR3 sequences listed, 44% are singletons. The sequenced sample was blood. All receptors come from a man aged 60-69 years in good health. The CDR3 runs from the conserved cysteine through the conserved F or W. Each record gives: D gene, V gene, clone size, J gene, CDR3 DNA, CDR3 protein. D genes are given only for firm matches. Size is stated for part of the rows, as once, few or many counts, or as a class when the clone is expanded.

d_call: .; v_call: TRBV7-9; clone_size: .; j_call: TRBJ2-7; cdr3_nt: TGTGCCAGCAGTCAATACCTCGGGAGTAAGAGCTACGAGCAGTACTTC; cdr3_aa: CASSQYLGSKSYEQYF
d_call: .; v_call: TRBV27; clone_size: once; j_call: TRBJ1-1; cdr3_nt: TGTGCCAGCAGTTTCCAGGGGATCGGTGAAGCTTTCTTT; cdr3_aa: CASSFQGIGEAFF
d_call: TRBD1; v_call: TRBV30; clone_size: .; j_call: TRBJ1-6; cdr3_nt: TGTGCCTCCGGGGACAGAGGATCACCCCTCCACTTT; cdr3_aa: CASGDRGSPLHF
d_call: TRBD2; v_call: TRBV5-6; clone_size: .; j_call: TRBJ2-1; cdr3_nt: TGTGCCAGCAGCCCGAGGGGCGGGGGGTACTATGAGCAGTTCTTC; cdr3_aa: CASSPRGGGYYEQFF
d_call: .; v_call: TRBV6-6; clone_size: .; j_call: TRBJ2-1; cdr3_nt: TGTGCCAGCAGCCAGGACAGCCGGTCCTACAATGAGCAGTTCTTC; cdr3_aa: CASSQDSRSYNEQFF
d_call: TRBD1; v_call: TRBV11-1; clone_size: few; j_call: TRBJ2-1; cdr3_nt: TGTGCCAGCAGCTTTGGACAGGGGGCAAGCTCCTACAATGAGCAGTTCTTC; cdr3_aa: CASSFGQGASSYNEQFF
d_call: .; v_call: TRBV20-1; clone_size: .; j_call: TRBJ2-1; cdr3_nt: TGCAGTGCCTCAAGAGTTGGCAGGGGCCACAATGAGCAGTTCTTC; cdr3_aa: CSASRVGRGHNEQFF
d_call: .; v_call: TRBV4-1; clone_size: .; j_call: TRBJ2-7; cdr3_nt: TGCGCCAGCAGCCAGACACAGGGTGGTGAGCAGTACTTC; cdr3_aa: CASSQTQGGEQYF
d_call: TRBD1; v_call: TRBV20-1; clone_size: .; j_call: TRBJ1-4; cdr3_nt: TGCAGTGCTAGGGCGGGACAGGGGGGAACTAATGAAAAACTGTTTTTT; cdr3_aa: CSARAGQGGTNEKLFF
d_call: TRBD1; v_call: TRBV5-1; clone_size: few; j_call: TRBJ1-2; cdr3_nt: TGCGCCAGCAGCTTACAAATAAATGGACAGGGGAACTATGGCTACACCTTC; cdr3_aa: CASSLQINGQGNYGYTF
d_call: .; v_call: TRBV12-3/TRBV12-4; clone_size: .; j_call: TRBJ2-3; cdr3_nt: TGTGCCAGCAGTTCCCTTGATGCTCGTACAGATACGCAGTATTTT; cdr3_aa: CASSSLDARTDTQYF
d_call: TRBD2; v_call: TRBV12-3/TRBV12-4; clone_size: .; j_call: TRBJ2-2; cdr3_nt: TGTGCCAGCAGTTTGGCTAGCGGGGGGCCTGGCGGGGAGCTGTTTTTT; cdr3_aa: CASSLASGGPGGELFF
d_call: TRBD1; v_call: TRBV11-2; clone_size: .; j_call: TRBJ1-2; cdr3_nt: TGTGCCAGCAGCTTTCCAAAAAAAACCGGGACAGGGGGCGGACTTTACTATGGCTACACCTTC; cdr3_aa: CASSFPKKTGTGGGLYYGYTF
d_call: .; v_call: TRBV27; clone_size: .; j_call: TRBJ1-6; cdr3_nt: TGTGCCAGCAGAGCAAACAGCTTGGGGGGTTCACCCCTCCACTTT; cdr3_aa: CASRANSLGGSPLHF
d_call: TRBD1; v_call: TRBV6-2/TRBV6-3; clone_size: .; j_call: TRBJ1-5; cdr3_nt: TGTGCCAGCAGTCGACAGGGATCAGGCAATCAGCCCCAGCATTTT; cdr3_aa: CASSRQGSGNQPQHF
d_call: TRBD1; v_call: TRBV7-2; clone_size: few; j_call: TRBJ1-2; cdr3_nt: TGTGCCAGCAGCCCACCGGGACAGGCCGCAAGGCTCTATGGCTACACCTTC; cdr3_aa: CASSPPGQAARLYGYTF
d_call: .; v_call: TRBV12-3/TRBV12-4; clone_size: .; j_call: TRBJ1-2; cdr3_nt: TGTGCCAGCAGTCCTAGGCGCACAGGGCCCCTCTATGGCTACACCTTC; cdr3_aa: CASSPRRTGPLYGYTF
d_call: TRBD1; v_call: TRBV7-2; clone_size: .; j_call: TRBJ2-5; cdr3_nt: TGTGCCAGCTCAGGGACAGGGGGATTAGAGACCCAGTACTTC; cdr3_aa: CASSGTGGLETQYF
d_call: .; v_call: TRBV18; clone_size: once; j_call: TRBJ2-7; cdr3_nt: TGTGCCAGCTCACCGACACAGGGTGAGGGGGGGAAGTACTTC; cdr3_aa: CASSPTQGEGGKYF
d_call: TRBD2; v_call: TRBV5-1; clone_size: .; j_call: TRBJ2-5; cdr3_nt: TGCGCCAGCAGCGCAGCGGGGGCCCCGAAGACCCAGTACTTC; cdr3_aa: CASSAAGAPKTQYF
d_call: TRBD1; v_call: TRBV12-3/TRBV12-4; clone_size: .; j_call: TRBJ1-1; cdr3_nt: TGTGCCAGCAACTTGAGACAGGGTCACACTGAAGCTTTCTTT; cdr3_aa: CASNLRQGHTEAFF
d_call: .; v_call: TRBV18; clone_size: .; j_call: TRBJ2-3; cdr3_nt: TGTGCCAGCTCACAGGACTACAAACCCACAGATACGCAGTATTTT; cdr3_aa: CASSQDYKPTDTQYF
d_call: TRBD2; v_call: TRBV5-1; clone_size: .; j_call: TRBJ2-5; cdr3_nt: TGCGCCAGCAGCTTGTTGGGACTAGCGGGGGGGAAAGAGACCCAGTACTTC; cdr3_aa: CASSLLGLAGGKETQYF
d_call: TRBD2; v_call: TRBV12-3/TRBV12-4; clone_size: few; j_call: TRBJ2-1; cdr3_nt: TGTGCCAGCAGTTTAAGCGGGGGCCACAGGGTGTATGAGCAGTTCTTC; cdr3_aa: CASSLSGGHRVYEQFF
d_call: .; v_call: TRBV12-3/TRBV12-4; clone_size: few; j_call: TRBJ2-6; cdr3_nt: TGTGCCAGCAGTTTGGGTGGGGGTCTTCACTCTGGGGCCAACGTCCTGACTTTC; cdr3_aa: CASSLGGGLHSGANVLTF
d_call: TRBD1; v_call: TRBV4-3; clone_size: .; j_call: TRBJ1-6; cdr3_nt: TGCGCCAGCAGCCAAGATTTTATGGCTGGGACAGGGAAATCACCCCTCCACTTT; cdr3_aa: CASSQDFMAGTGKSPLHF
d_call: .; v_call: TRBV29-1; clone_size: once; j_call: TRBJ1-1; cdr3_nt: TGCAGCGCCACTGCGAGGACTGAAGCTTTCTTT; cdr3_aa: CSATARTEAFF
d_call: TRBD2; v_call: TRBV13; clone_size: .; j_call: TRBJ2-7; cdr3_nt: TGTGCCAGCAGCAAGGGACTACCCACCTACGAGCAGTACTTC; cdr3_aa: CASSKGLPTYEQYF
d_call: TRBD2; v_call: TRBV19; clone_size: .; j_call: TRBJ2-7; cdr3_nt: TGTGCCAGTAGTCCCTTCCCGGGACGGGACTACTACGAGCAGTACTTC; cdr3_aa: CASSPFPGRDYYEQYF
d_call: TRBD2; v_call: TRBV7-2; clone_size: .; j_call: TRBJ2-3; cdr3_nt: TGTGCCAGCACACCAGGGACTAGCGGGGGGGCGGATACGCAGTATTTT; cdr3_aa: CASTPGTSGGADTQYF
d_call: .; v_call: TRBV30; clone_size: .; j_call: TRBJ1-1; cdr3_nt: TGTGCCTGGAGTGCGGGAGGATGGGAAGCTTTCTTT; cdr3_aa: CAWSAGGWEAFF
d_call: .; v_call: TRBV11-2; clone_size: few; j_call: TRBJ2-7; cdr3_nt: TGTGCCAGCAGCTTAGTCTCACAGATTTTCTACGAGCAGTACTTC; cdr3_aa: CASSLVSQIFYEQYF
d_call: TRBD1; v_call: TRBV2; clone_size: .; j_call: TRBJ2-7; cdr3_nt: TGTGCCAGCAGTGAAGGACAGGGTAACGTCTACGAGCAGTACTTC; cdr3_aa: CASSEGQGNVYEQYF
d_call: .; v_call: TRBV7-9; clone_size: few; j_call: TRBJ2-3; cdr3_nt: TGTGCCAGCAGCTGGTGGACTGCCCAGGATACGCAGTATTTT; cdr3_aa: CASSWWTAQDTQYF
d_call: .; v_call: TRBV4-1; clone_size: once; j_call: TRBJ2-1; cdr3_nt: TGCGCCAGCAGCGCCCAGGAAATCGGTTATGAGCAGTTCTTC; cdr3_aa: CASSAQEIGYEQFF
d_call: .; v_call: TRBV29-1; clone_size: .; j_call: TRBJ1-1; cdr3_nt: TGCAGCGTTACCAGATCTATGAACACTGAAGCTTTCTTT; cdr3_aa: CSVTRSMNTEAFF
d_call: TRBD1; v_call: TRBV2; clone_size: few; j_call: TRBJ1-2; cdr3_nt: TGTGCCAGCAGTGTAAACTTAGGGGGCGGCTACACCTTC; cdr3_aa: CASSVNLGGGYTF
d_call: TRBD1; v_call: TRBV4-3; clone_size: .; j_call: TRBJ1-2; cdr3_nt: TGCGCCAGCAGCCTCCAGGGACAGGGGGCTCCCTATGGCTACACCTTC; cdr3_aa: CASSLQGQGAPYGYTF
d_call: TRBD1; v_call: TRBV6-2/TRBV6-3; clone_size: once; j_call: TRBJ2-7; cdr3_nt: TGTGCCAGCAGCCCCGACAGGGCAGTCTCCTACAATGAGCAGTACTTC; cdr3_aa: CASSPDRAVSYNEQYF